One sample yielded the 3 T cell receptor beta chains listed below, sequenced in a study of PD-L1 blockade in urothelial cancer. Time point: pretreatment peripheral blood. Generated by immunoSEQ multiplex PCR, the TCRdb table keeps only in-frame clones and is missing some. The data contain approximately 50,000 clones, approximately 79% of them seen just once; the ten biggest clones take up approximately 3%. The sequencing used PBMCs, collected around atezolizumab (anti-PD-L1) treatment. These receptors all stem from a man in his 70s with urothelial cancer.

This clone was seen once. This chain connects TRBV7-2 to TRBJ1-3, with 7 positions matching TRBD1. The CDR3 totals 14 residues. Trimming cost V 5 bases and J 4 bases; bases outside gene matches: 5. Germline CDR1 and CDR2: SGHTA and FQGNSA. As DNA, the CDR3 is TGTGCCAGCAGCGCACAGGGGAACGGAAACACCATATATTTT. Protein: CASSAQGNGNTIYF.

This clone appeared a single time. This rearrangement joins TRBV12-5 to TRBJ1-1; 10 nucleotides agree with TRBD1. V lost 4 bases to trimming and J lost 7 bases; unmatched junction nucleotides: 12. The CDR3 is 16 residues long. From germline, CDR1 is LGHNT and CDR2 FRNRAP. Here the CDR3 reads CASGSGLTGGIGEAFF. CDR3 sequence (DNA): TGTGCTAGTGGTTCGGGACTGACAGGGGGCATCGGTGAAGCTTTCTTT.

The genes are TRBV6-6 and TRBJ2-7; TRBD1 might be the D (6 bases). With 8 bases removed from V and 1 base from J, the gap between germline ends came to 21 bases. CDR1 and CDR2 (germline): MNHNY, SVGAGI (reference sequence). The CDR3 contains 16 residues. CDR3 sequence (DNA): TGTGCCAGCTCCTTACCCCCGGGACACCAGTCCTACGAGCAGTACTTC. Translated: CASSLPPGHQSYEQYF.